This T cell receptor beta chain was found in a study of blood T cell repertoires in COVID-19. For the study at large: Acute and convalescent COVID-19 samples came from the United States, Italy and Spain. Nucleic acid was either cDNA or gDNA, and it came from T cells, B-cell-depleted T cells, or PBMCs.

The CDR3 length is 15 residues. Germline V CDR1 and CDR2: MDHEN, SYDVKM. V dropped 8 bases and J dropped 0 bases, with 13 bases sitting between them. Per the study methods: Amplifying reference gene primers gave estimates of nucleated cell counts. TCRdb keeps only in-frame clones here, not all; method: immunoSEQ multiplex PCR. The DNA gave D and trimming, while V, J and clone size come from that table. The sample shows about 52,000 clones, about 85% of them seen only once. The sequence derives from a human donor in a cohort sampled during active COVID-19. The sequenced material came from peripheral blood. The chain joins TRBV28 to TRBJ2-2, with D possibly TRBD1 on 6 matching bases. As DNA, the CDR3 is TGTGCCAGCGACACAGGGTTCGCGAACACCGGGGAGCTGTTTTTT. The encoded protein is CASDTGFANTGELFF. The full variable domain, with the rest looked up from reference TRBV28 and TRBJ2-2, is DVKVTQSSRYLVKRTGEKVFLECVQDMDHENMFWYRQDPGLGLRLIYFSYDVKMKEKGDIPEGYSVSREKKERFSLILESASTNQTSMYLCASDTGFANTGELFFGEGSRLTVL.